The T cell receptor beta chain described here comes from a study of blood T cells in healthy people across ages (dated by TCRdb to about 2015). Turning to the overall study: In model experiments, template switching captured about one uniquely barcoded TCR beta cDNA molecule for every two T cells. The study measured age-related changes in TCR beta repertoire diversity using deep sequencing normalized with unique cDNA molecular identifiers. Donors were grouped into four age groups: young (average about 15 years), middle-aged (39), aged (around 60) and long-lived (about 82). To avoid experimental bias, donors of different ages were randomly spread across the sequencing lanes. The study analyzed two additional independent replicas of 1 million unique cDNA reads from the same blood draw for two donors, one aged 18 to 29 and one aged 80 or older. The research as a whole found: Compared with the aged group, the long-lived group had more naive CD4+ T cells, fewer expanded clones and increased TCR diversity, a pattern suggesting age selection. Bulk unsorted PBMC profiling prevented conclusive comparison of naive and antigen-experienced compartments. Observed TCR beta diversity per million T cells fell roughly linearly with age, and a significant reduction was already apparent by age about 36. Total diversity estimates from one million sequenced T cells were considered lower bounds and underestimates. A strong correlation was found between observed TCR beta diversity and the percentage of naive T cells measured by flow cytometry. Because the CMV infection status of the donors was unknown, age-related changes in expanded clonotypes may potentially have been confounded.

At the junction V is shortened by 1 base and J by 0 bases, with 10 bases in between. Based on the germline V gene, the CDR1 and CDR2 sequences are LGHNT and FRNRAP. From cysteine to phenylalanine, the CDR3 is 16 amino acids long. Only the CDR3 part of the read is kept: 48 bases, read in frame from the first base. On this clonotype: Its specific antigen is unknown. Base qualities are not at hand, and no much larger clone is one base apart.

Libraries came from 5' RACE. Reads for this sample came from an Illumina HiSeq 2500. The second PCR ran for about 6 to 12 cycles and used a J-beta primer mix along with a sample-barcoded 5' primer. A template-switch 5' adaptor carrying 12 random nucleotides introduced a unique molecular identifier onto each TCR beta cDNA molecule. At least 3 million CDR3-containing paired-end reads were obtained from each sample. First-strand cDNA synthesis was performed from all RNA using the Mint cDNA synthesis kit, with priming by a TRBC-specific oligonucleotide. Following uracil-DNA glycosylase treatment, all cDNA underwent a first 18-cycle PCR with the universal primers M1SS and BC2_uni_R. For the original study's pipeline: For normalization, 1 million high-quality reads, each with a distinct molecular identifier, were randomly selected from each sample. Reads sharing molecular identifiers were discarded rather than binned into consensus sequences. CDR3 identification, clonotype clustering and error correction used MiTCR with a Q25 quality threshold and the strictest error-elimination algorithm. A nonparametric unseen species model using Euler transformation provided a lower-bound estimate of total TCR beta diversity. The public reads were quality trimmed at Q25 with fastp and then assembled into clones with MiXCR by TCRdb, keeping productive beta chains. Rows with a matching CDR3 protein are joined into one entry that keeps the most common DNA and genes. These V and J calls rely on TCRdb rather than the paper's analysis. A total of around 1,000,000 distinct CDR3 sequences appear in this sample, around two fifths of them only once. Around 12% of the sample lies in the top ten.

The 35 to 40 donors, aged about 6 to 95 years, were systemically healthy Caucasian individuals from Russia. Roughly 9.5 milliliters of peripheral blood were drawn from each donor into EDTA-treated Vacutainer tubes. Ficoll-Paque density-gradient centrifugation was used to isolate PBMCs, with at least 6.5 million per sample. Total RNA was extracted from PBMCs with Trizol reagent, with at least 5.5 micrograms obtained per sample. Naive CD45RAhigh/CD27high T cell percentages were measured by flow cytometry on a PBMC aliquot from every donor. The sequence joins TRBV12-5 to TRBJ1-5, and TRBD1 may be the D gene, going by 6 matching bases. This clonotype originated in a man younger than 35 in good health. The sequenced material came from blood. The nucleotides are TGTGCTAGTGGTTTGGGACAGGTTTATAGCAATCAGCCCCAGCATTTT. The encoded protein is CASGLGQVYSNQPQHF.